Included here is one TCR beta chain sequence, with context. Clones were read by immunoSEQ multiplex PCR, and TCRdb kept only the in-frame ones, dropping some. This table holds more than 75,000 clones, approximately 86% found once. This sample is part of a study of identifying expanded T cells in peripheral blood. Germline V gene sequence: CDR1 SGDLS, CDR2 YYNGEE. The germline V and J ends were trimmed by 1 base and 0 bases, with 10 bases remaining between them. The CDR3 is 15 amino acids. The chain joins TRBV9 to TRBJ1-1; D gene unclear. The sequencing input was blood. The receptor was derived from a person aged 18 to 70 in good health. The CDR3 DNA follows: TGTGCCAGCAGCGTATCGACGGCGATGAACACTGAAGCTTTCTTT. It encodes CASSVSTAMNTEAFF.